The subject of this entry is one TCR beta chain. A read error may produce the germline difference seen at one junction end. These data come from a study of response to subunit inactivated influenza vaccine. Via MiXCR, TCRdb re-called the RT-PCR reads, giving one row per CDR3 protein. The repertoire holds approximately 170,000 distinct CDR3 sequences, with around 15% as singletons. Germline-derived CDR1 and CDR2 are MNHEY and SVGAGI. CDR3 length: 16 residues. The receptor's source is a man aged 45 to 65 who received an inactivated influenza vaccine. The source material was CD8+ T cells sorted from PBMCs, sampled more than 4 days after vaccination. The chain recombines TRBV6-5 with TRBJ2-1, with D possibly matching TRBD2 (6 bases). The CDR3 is CASSYGAGKAHNEHFF. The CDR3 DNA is TGTGCCAGCAGTTACGGCGCGGGGAAAGCTCACAATGAGCATTTCTTC.